The rows below give T cell receptor beta chains drawn from one sample of a study of cytomegalovirus exposure and HLA in healthy donors. Data came from immunoSEQ multiplex PCR; TCRdb stores just in-frame clones and leaves some out. Altogether 180,000 or so clones are present, about four fifths being singletons, with the ten largest covering less than 2.5%. The sequenced sample consisted of PBMCs. The source of these receptors is a woman aged 45-60 years in good health and CMV-seronegative. The CDR3 runs from the conserved cysteine through the conserved F or W. D genes are given only for firm matches.

J gene,D gene,V gene,CDR3 protein
TRBJ1-5,TRBD1,TRBV19,CASHTGTGGSQPQHF
TRBJ1-5,.,TRBV28,CASREEGNQPQHF
TRBJ1-3,TRBD1,TRBV28,CASGNRGPLIYF
TRBJ1-1,.,TRBV30,CAWGEGTEAFF
TRBJ1-1,TRBD1,TRBV28,CASSLLPEQGTTEAFF
TRBJ2-1,TRBD2,TRBV9,CASSVGASGGGSYNEQFF
TRBJ2-7,TRBD1,TRBV4-3,CASSPGTAHYEQYF
TRBJ1-6,TRBD1,TRBV6-5,CASRPDRGRNSPLHF
TRBJ1-4,.,TRBV29-1,CSVGDEKLFF
TRBJ1-6,.,TRBV7-2,CASSLNLAGLPLHF
TRBJ2-3,TRBD2,TRBV29-1,CSVAPSTSVSTDTQYF
TRBJ2-5,.,TRBV28,CASSILTVGARETQYF
TRBJ2-1,.,TRBV2,CASSEGRTVDEQFF
TRBJ1-2,.,TRBV4-2,CASSQDWGQGYTF
TRBJ2-1,TRBD2,TRBV7-8,CASSYKGGGHNEQFF
TRBJ1-5,TRBD1,TRBV7-6,CASSSGGPNQPQHF
TRBJ2-3,.,TRBV7-3,CASSSSARGTDTQYF
TRBJ1-2,TRBD1,TRBV19,CASGDRVDHSGYTF
TRBJ1-5,.,TRBV19,CASSTDRLGNQPQHF
TRBJ1-1,TRBD1,TRBV7-9,CASSTQGAGTEAFF
TRBJ2-7,TRBD1,TRBV6-6,CASKTGDRSYEQYF
TRBJ2-3,.,TRBV5-5,CASSQLLAPGTDTQYF
TRBJ2-3,TRBD2,TRBV7-6,CASTLEGVGGPGTQYF
TRBJ2-5,TRBD2,TRBV9,CASSVGGLAGKETQYF
TRBJ2-5,TRBD1,TRBV5-1,CASSFQGAETQYF
TRBJ1-4,TRBD1,TRBV18,CASSRGQLNEKLFF
TRBJ1-6,TRBD1,TRBV6-5,CASSYSAGGSPLHF
TRBJ1-2,.,TRBV4-3,CASTPGKGLANYGYTF
TRBJ2-1,.,TRBV28,CASIEGAPSGEQFF
TRBJ1-2,TRBD1,TRBV7-2,CASSLNYRGGYGYTF
TRBJ2-5,.,TRBV11-1,CASSPGAETQYF
TRBJ1-3,.,TRBV14,CASSQEGGRFSGNTIYF
TRBJ2-5,TRBD1,TRBV27,CASSTQGAGETQYF
TRBJ2-1,TRBD1,TRBV18,CASSPIGQGALNEQFF
TRBJ2-3,TRBD2,TRBV7-8,CASSDDLGGWRGSTDTQYF
TRBJ1-1,.,TRBV28,CAAIPGPVNTEAFF
TRBJ2-5,TRBD1,TRBV6-5,CASIARTGAETQYF
TRBJ1-5,TRBD1,TRBV7-9,CASSLAGGGQPQHF
TRBJ2-1,.,TRBV30,CAWNPGTRSEQFF
TRBJ2-5,.,TRBV7-2,CASSKQGGETQYF
TRBJ2-1,TRBD1,TRBV15,CATRASGQGGEQFF
TRBJ2-7,TRBD1,TRBV19,CASSGGQGQYF
TRBJ1-1,TRBD1,TRBV7-2,CASSTHRGLVTEAFF